Described below is a single TCR beta chain sequence and its context. The data originate from a study of metastatic and nonmetastatic thyroid tumors. Patients had received no treatment of any kind before thyroid surgery. With MiXCR, TCRdb reprocessed the PCR reads. The table includes about 40,000 clones, 18% detected once. The length of the CDR3 is 16 residues. The V gene's germline CDR1 is SGHKS and CDR2 YYEKEE (reference sequence). V lost 0 bases to trimming and J lost 2 bases; unmatched junction nucleotides: 7. This sequence joins TRBV5-5 and TRBJ2-7, with 8 bases aligning to TRBD1. This receptor was taken from a female donor with papillary thyroid cancer or a benign thyroid nodule (not recorded which). Some clones in this sample may be carry-over from other donors' samples. The material sequenced was tumor tissue. Here the CDR3 reads CASSLALGQGPYEQYF. CDR3 bases: TGTGCCAGCAGCTTGGCCCTTGGACAGGGACCCTACGAGCAGTACTTC.